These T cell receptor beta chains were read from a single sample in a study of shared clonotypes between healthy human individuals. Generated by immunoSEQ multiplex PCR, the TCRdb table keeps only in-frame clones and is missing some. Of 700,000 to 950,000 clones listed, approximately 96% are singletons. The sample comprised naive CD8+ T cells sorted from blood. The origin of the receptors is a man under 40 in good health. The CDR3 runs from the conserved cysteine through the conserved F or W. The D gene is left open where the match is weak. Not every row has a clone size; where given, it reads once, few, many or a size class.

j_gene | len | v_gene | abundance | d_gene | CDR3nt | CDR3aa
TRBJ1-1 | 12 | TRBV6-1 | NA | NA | TGTGCCAGTACGCGTTCCGATACTGAAGCTTTCTTT | CASTRSDTEAFF
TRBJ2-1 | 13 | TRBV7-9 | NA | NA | TGTGCCAGCAGCTTCACTAGCCCAAATGAGCAGTTCTTC | CASSFTSPNEQFF
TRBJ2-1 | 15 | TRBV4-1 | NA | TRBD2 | TGCGCCAGCAGCGTACTAGCGAGCTCCTACAATGAGCAGTTCTTC | CASSVLASSYNEQFF
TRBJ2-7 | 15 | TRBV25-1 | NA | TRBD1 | TGTGCCAGCAGTGTCGGGACAGGGAGCTCCTACGAGCAGTACTTC | CASSVGTGSSYEQYF
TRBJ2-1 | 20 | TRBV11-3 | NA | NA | TGTGCCAGCAGCACTTGGGACAGCGAGTTGGACGGGAGTACCTACAATGAGCAGTTCTTC | CASSTWDSELDGSTYNEQFF
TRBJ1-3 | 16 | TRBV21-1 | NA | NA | TGTGCCAGCAGCAAAACTAGACAGGGCGGTAAGTACACCATATATTTT | CASSKTRQGGKYTIYF
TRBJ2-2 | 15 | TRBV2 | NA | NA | TGTGCCCGACCTCGGGCAGGGACGAACACCGGGGAGCTGTTTTTT | CARPRAGTNTGELFF
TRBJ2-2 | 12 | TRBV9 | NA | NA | TGTGCCAGCAGTCCCGGAGCCGGGGAGCTGTTTTTT | CASSPGAGELFF
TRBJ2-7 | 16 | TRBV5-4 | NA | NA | TGTGCCAGCAGCCGATGGACTGCCTCGGGTTTTTACGAGCAGTACTTC | CASSRWTASGFYEQYF
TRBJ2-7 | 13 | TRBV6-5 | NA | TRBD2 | TGTGCCAGCGGACTAGCGGGGATCTACGAGCAGTACTTC | CASGLAGIYEQYF
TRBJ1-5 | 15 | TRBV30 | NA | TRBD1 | TGTGCCTGGAGTAGGGGACAGGGGGCGGGTCAGCCCCAGCATTTT | CAWSRGQGAGQPQHF
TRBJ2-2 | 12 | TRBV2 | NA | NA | TGTGCCAGCAGTGGATTCGCTCGGGAGCTGTTTTTT | CASSGFARELFF
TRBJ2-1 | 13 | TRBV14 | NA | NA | TGTGCCAGCAGCCAAGTTCCTCTCAATGAGCAGTTCTTC | CASSQVPLNEQFF
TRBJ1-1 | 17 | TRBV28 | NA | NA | TGTGCCAGCAGTTTAGCTATCAACCGCGGGGAGTCGCCGGAAGCTTTCTTT | CASSLAINRGESPEAFF
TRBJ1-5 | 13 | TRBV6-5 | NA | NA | TGTGCCAGCAGGGGGGACAGCAATCAGCCCCAGCATTTT | CASRGDSNQPQHF
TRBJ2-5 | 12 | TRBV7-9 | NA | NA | TGTGCCAGCAGCTTAAGGGGAGAGACCCAGTACTTC | CASSLRGETQYF
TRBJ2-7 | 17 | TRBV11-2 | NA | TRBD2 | TGTGCCAGCAGCTTAGGTTGGATGGGACTAGCGGGGATAGAGCAGTACTTC | CASSLGWMGLAGIEQYF
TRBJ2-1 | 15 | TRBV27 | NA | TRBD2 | TGTGCCAGCAGTTTATCTCCGGGAGGGCGAAGTGAGCAGTTCTTC | CASSLSPGGRSEQFF
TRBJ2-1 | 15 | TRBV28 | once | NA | TGTGCCAGCAGTTTACTGACGAGCTCCTACAATGAGCAGTTCTTC | CASSLLTSSYNEQFF
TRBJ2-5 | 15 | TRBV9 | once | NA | TGTGCCAGCAGCGTAGGACAGACACTATGGGAGACCCAGTACTTC | CASSVGQTLWETQYF
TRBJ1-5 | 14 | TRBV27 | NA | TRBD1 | TGTGCCAGCAGAACCGGGACAGGGAGTCAGCCCCAGCATTTT | CASRTGTGSQPQHF
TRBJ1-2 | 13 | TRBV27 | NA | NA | TGTGCCAGCAGTCATCGACGGGGGGGAGGCTACACCTTC | CASSHRRGGGYTF
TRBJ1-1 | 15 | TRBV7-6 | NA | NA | TGTGCCAGCAGCACCTCACAAGGGGGGTACACTGAAGCTTTCTTT | CASSTSQGGYTEAFF